The clone carrying this TCR beta chain is medium-sized in the sample. Antigen unknown. These data belong to a study of T cells in localized non-small cell lung cancer. This CDR3 spans 15 amino acids. The ends lost 4 bases at V and 8 bases at J; junction bases unmatched: 11. Germline lookup yields CDR1 SGHDT and CDR2 YYEEEE. Study-wide points: A raised T cell density in blood coincided with lengthier overall survival. Adjacent lung tissue had a median around 57 of the top 100 clones found in the tumor. Because only a single region of the tumor was sequenced, heterogeneity remains possible.

Data came from immunoSEQ multiplex PCR; TCRdb stores just in-frame clones and leaves some out. Of about 41,000 clones listed, about 85% are singletons. This receptor was obtained from a woman aged 18 to 55 with stage III lung adenocarcinoma. This sample comprised peripheral blood, obtained before any cancer treatment. The chain has TRBV5-6 and TRBJ1-5; TRBD1 agrees at 8 bases. Here the CDR3 reads CASSPGTGNQKPQHF. The DNA of the CDR3 is TGTGCCAGCAGCCCCGGGACAGGAAATCAGAAGCCCCAGCATTTT.